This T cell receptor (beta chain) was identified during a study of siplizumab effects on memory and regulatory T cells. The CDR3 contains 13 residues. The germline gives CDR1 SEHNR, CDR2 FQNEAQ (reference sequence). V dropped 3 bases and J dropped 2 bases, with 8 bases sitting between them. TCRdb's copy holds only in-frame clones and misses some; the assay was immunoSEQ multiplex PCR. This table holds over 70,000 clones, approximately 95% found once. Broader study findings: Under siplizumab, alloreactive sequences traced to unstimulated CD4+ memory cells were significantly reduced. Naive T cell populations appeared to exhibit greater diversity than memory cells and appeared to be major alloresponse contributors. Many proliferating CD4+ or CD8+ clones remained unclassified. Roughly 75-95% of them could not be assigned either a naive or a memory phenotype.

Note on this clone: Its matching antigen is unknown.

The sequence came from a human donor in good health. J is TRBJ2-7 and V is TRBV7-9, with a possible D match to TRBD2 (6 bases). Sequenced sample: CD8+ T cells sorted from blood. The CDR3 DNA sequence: TGTGCCAGCAGCTTCTCGGGAGCCTACGAGCAGTACTTC. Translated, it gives CASSFSGAYEQYF.